A single sample gave rise to the 8 T cell receptor beta chains below, sequenced in a study of blood T cells in healthy people across ages. Primed by a sample-barcoded 5' primer and a J-beta primer mix, a second PCR proceeded for about 6 to 11 cycles. TCRdb reanalysed the 5' RACE reads using MiXCR and keeps one entry per CDR3 protein. The sample has 800,000 or so distinct CDR3 sequences, more than 20% seen once. A further study also used this sample, focusing on T cells of mothers and their children.

Sequencing used blood. The receptor source for this set is a boy aged 5-17 years in good health.

The V call is TRBV6-2 or TRBV6-3, the J call TRBJ1-2, with D unclear. V lost 0 bases to trimming and J lost 0 bases, with 5 bases between them. There are 14 residues in the CDR3. Germline loops: CDR1 MNHEY, CDR2 SVGEGT. The CDR3 DNA is TGTGCCAGCAGTTACTCGATGGCTAACTATGGCTACACCTTC. Translated: CASSYSMANYGYTF.

This chain links TRBV29-1 with TRBJ2-3, with 9 bases aligning to TRBD1. V lost 6 bases, J lost 4 bases, and 5 bases stayed unmatched. The CDR3 spans 13 residues. Germline-derived CDR1 and CDR2 are SQVTM and ANQGSEA. The CDR3 is CSVSTGGPDTQYF. DNA of the CDR3: TGCAGCGTGTCGACAGGGGGACCAGATACGCAGTATTTT.

This clonotype was recorded a few times. The V gene is TRBV6-5, the J gene TRBJ1-1, with D perhaps TRBD1 (5 bases). Trimming took 5 bases from V and 2 from J, leaving 15 bases between them. The germline V gene encodes CDR1 MNHEY and CDR2 SVGAGI. There are 15 residues in the CDR3. Here the CDR3 DNA reads TGTGCCAGCAGTGAATCCGGGACGGCTAACACTGAAGCTTTCTTT. Translated: CASSESGTANTEAFF.

The rearrangement joins TRBV7-8 to TRBJ2-6; 10 positions match TRBD1. The junction had 10 bases not matched to a gene; V was cut back by 0 bases and J by 2 bases. CDR1 is SGHVS, CDR2 FQNEAQ, per germline. The CDR3 has 20 amino acids. The CDR3, as DNA: TGTGCCAGCAGCTTAGCGCAGTCCGGGACAGGGGATGCTGGGGCCAACGTCCTGACTTTC. Its translation: CASSLAQSGTGDAGANVLTF.

This clonotype was picked up many times. The rearrangement links TRBV6-1 to TRBJ2-7, with 11 bases lining up with TRBD2. This CDR3 has 15 residues. V lost 2 bases and J lost 0; bases outside the gene matches: 0. Germline lookup yields CDR1 MNHNS and CDR2 SASEGT. CDR3 loop: CASSELAGGSYEQYF. The CDR3 coding sequence is TGTGCCAGCAGTGAACTAGCGGGGGGCTCCTACGAGCAGTACTTC.

This clonotype was observed a handful of times. This chain uses TRBV6-6 with TRBJ2-3; D gene ambiguous. Trimming pared 0 bases from V and 0 bases from J, leaving 7 bases between. Germline V lookup: CDR1 MNHNY, CDR2 SVGAGI (reference sequence). There are 15 residues in the CDR3. CDR3: CASSYSEVSTDTQYF. As DNA, the CDR3 is TGTGCCAGCAGTTACTCGGAAGTTAGCACAGATACGCAGTATTTT.

This rearrangement joins TRBV7-8 to TRBJ1-5; D unclear. The CDR3 has 15 amino acids. Per the germline V gene, CDR1 is SGHVS and CDR2 is FQNEAQ. Trimming took 7 bases from V and 0 from J, leaving 13 bases between them. In DNA form, the CDR3 reads TGTGCCAGCAACCCAACTTCACTTAGCAATCAGCCCCAGCATTTT. It encodes CASNPTSLSNQPQHF.

This chain connects TRBV6-1 to TRBJ2-1, with TRBD2 matching 10 bases. The CDR3 sequence is 14 residues long. V lost 7 bases and J lost 4; bases outside the gene matches: 4. CDR1 is MNHNS, CDR2 SASEGT, per germline. For the CDR3, the DNA is TGTGCCAGCACTGGGACTAGCGAGTACAATGAGCAGTTCTTC. It translates to CASTGTSEYNEQFF.